This T cell receptor beta chain was observed in a study of shared clonotypes between healthy human individuals. Details on this clone: What it recognizes is unknown.

Study outcomes and limitations: What rarefaction showed was incomplete sorted-subset sequencing despite large depth.

Naivety among CD8 cells was defined by CD45RO negativity and positive CCR7 selection, thereby excluding terminally differentiated effector memory CD45RA+ cells. All of the donors resided in Nashville, Tennessee, and each was a Caucasian adult. V was pared by 0 bases and J by 2 bases, with 0 bases between. Germline values: CDR1 LGHNA, CDR2 YSLEER. This CDR3 is built from 12 residues. Data came from immunoSEQ multiplex PCR; TCRdb stores just in-frame clones and leaves some out. The table shows millions of clones, with just under 95% occurring only once. Sequencing was done on a sample of naive CD8+ T cells sorted from blood. The chain employs TRBV4-3 and TRBJ2-3, with D uncertain. The TCR was taken from a young man in good health. The CDR3 region is CASSQDTDTQYF. CDR3 in DNA: TGCGCCAGCAGCCAAGACACAGATACGCAGTATTTT.